These T cell receptor beta chains were read from a single sample in a study. TCRdb redid the calling of the 5' RACE reads with MiXCR, one entry per CDR3 protein. In the table there are approximately 7,000 distinct CDR3 sequences, about 47% of which are singletons. Source material: naive CD4+ T cells sorted from a lymph node. These receptors were collected from a female donor with breast cancer. CDR3s include the opening cysteine and the closing phenylalanine or tryptophan.

j_call	v_call	cdr3_aa
TRBJ2-1	TRBV10-3	CAISERGAGSYNEQFF
TRBJ1-6	TRBV5-1	CASSGDRSSPLHF
TRBJ2-1	TRBV7-9	CASSPSGSYNEQFF
TRBJ2-5	TRBV20-1	CSAFKKETQYF
TRBJ2-2	TRBV4-2	CASSPRRQANTGELFF
TRBJ1-2	TRBV12-3/TRBV12-4	CASSFGTRVGYTF
TRBJ2-7	TRBV28	CASSLAGLADSYEQYF
TRBJ2-1	TRBV7-6	CAGQPLAGGPNNEQFF
TRBJ2-1	TRBV7-2	CASRGAFEQFF
TRBJ2-2	TRBV30	CAWSVPGGKGELFF
TRBJ2-6	TRBV12-3/TRBV12-4	CASSSGSDSGANVLTF
TRBJ2-3	TRBV7-9	CANQRVDTQYF
TRBJ1-5	TRBV5-6	CASSSLQGVSQPQHF
TRBJ2-1	TRBV5-5	CASSKRGATNEQFF
TRBJ2-6	TRBV7-3	CASSPHGGDPGANVLTF
TRBJ1-1	TRBV5-1	CASSSGTGGTEAFF
TRBJ2-2	TRBV4-1	CASSQDTGWTSGEDGELFF
TRBJ2-5	TRBV5-1	CASSFPGTETQYF
TRBJ1-1	TRBV2	CASSIQGNTEAFF
TRBJ2-2	TRBV12-3/TRBV12-4	CASSLRGTGELFF
TRBJ2-1	TRBV29-1	CSVSSGSGGNEQFF
TRBJ2-1	TRBV4-1	CASSQPGTSGRNEQFF
TRBJ1-6	TRBV13	CASSSIGAQNSPLHF
TRBJ2-3	TRBV6-6	CASSYLGATDTQYF
TRBJ1-6	TRBV5-5	CASSMAGGRSSYNSPLHF
TRBJ2-1	TRBV20-1	CSARPTSGGAYEQFF
TRBJ2-4	TRBV7-9	CASSYPGTGEGAKNIQYF
TRBJ2-2	TRBV9	CASSVGLAGGRHTGELFF
TRBJ2-1	TRBV10-3	CAISGSGEQLF
TRBJ2-1	TRBV28	CASSSTGTYNEQFF
TRBJ1-6	TRBV12-3/TRBV12-4	CASSLDGNSPLHF
TRBJ2-1	TRBV7-3	CASSYQGTAYNEQFF
TRBJ2-7	TRBV28	CASNLGQSYEQYF
TRBJ1-5	TRBV5-6	CASGNQPQHF
TRBJ2-5	TRBV20-1	CSAREESRGPGTQYF
TRBJ2-5	TRBV5-4	CASSLGGGRGETQYF
TRBJ1-1	TRBV7-3	CASSLGPSNTEAFF
TRBJ1-2	TRBV2	CASSDQGNYGYTF
TRBJ2-7	TRBV15	CTTSRDSGRFYEQYF
TRBJ2-2	TRBV5-1	CASSLARAGELFF
TRBJ2-5	TRBV5-1	CASSLGQRGTQYF
TRBJ1-1	TRBV11-3	CASSDYRDRNFEAFF
TRBJ2-7	TRBV30	CAWTTGTGVAEQYF
TRBJ2-1	TRBV5-4	CASSLRGTYNEQFF
TRBJ1-1	TRBV7-3	CASSLGRANTEAFF